This TCR beta chain appears in the sequencing data of a study of blood T cells in healthy people across ages. Study-level points and caveats: Long-lived and aged donors differed, with more naive CD4+ cells and higher diversity in the long-lived.

J was trimmed by 7 bases and V by 8 bases; bases with no gene match: 7. Germline loops: CDR1 GTSNPN, CDR2 SVGIG (reference sequence). CDR3 length: 11 residues. Through a sample-barcoded 5' primer and a J-beta primer mix, a second PCR was run for roughly 6 to 12 cycles. TCRdb redid the calling of the 5' RACE reads with MiXCR, one entry per CDR3 protein. Of approximately 770,000 distinct CDR3 sequences listed, 58% are singletons. On this clonotype: Its antigen is currently unknown.

Isolating PBMCs gave at least 6.5 million of these cells per sample. The chain couples TRBV30 to TRBJ2-5; 7 positions match TRBD2. Material for sequencing was blood. The receptor was derived from a man aged 30 to 45 in good health. The CDR3 DNA is TGTGCCCAGGGAGGGTCCCTGACCCAGTACTTC. Translated: CAQGGSLTQYF.